These T cell receptor beta chains were read from a single sample in a study of cytomegalovirus exposure and HLA in healthy donors. Using immunoSEQ multiplex PCR, the repertoire was profiled, and TCRdb retains in-frame clones only, with some absent. Among about 140,000 clones, around 79% were seen once, and the ten largest hold approximately 2.8%. What was sequenced was PBMCs. Source of these receptors: a female donor in good health and CMV-seronegative. The CDR3 runs from the conserved cysteine through the conserved F or W. D genes are given only for firm matches. The size field is filled for only some rows; it gives once, few, many or a size class.

-	TRBV7-9	15	TRBJ2-2	TRBD2	CASSFQRGGLGELFF	TGTGCCAGCAGCTTCCAGCGGGGGGGCCTCGGGGAGCTGTTTTTT
few	TRBV14	13	TRBJ1-5	TRBD1	CASSGGGGQPQHF	TGTGCCAGCTCTGGAGGGGGCGGGCAGCCCCAGCATTTT
-	TRBV28	18	TRBJ2-4	TRBD1	CASSLGRTGERAKNIQYF	TGTGCCAGCAGTTTAGGGCGTACAGGGGAGAGAGCCAAAAACATTCAGTACTTC
-	TRBV4-1	16	TRBJ2-6	-	CASSSIDSSGANVLTF	TGCGCCAGCAGCTCAATTGACAGCTCTGGGGCCAACGTCCTGACTTTC
-	TRBV5-6	13	TRBJ2-3	-	CASSLRGTDTQYF	TGTGCCAGCAGCTTAAGGGGGACAGATACGCAGTATTTT
once	TRBV6-1	15	TRBJ1-5	-	CASTIPGGMGQPQHF	TGTGCCAGCACTATACCCGGAGGTATGGGTCAGCCCCAGCATTTT
-	TRBV27	13	TRBJ2-7	-	CASSSTGTYEQYF	TGTGCCAGCAGTTCGACCGGGACCTACGAGCAGTACTTC
-	TRBV7-2	13	TRBJ1-1	TRBD1	CASSLDRGPEAFF	TGTGCCAGCAGCTTAGACAGGGGACCTGAAGCTTTCTTT
-	TRBV5-8	14	TRBJ1-4	-	CASSLPGSNEKLFF	TGTGCCAGCAGCTTGCCAGGGTCTAATGAAAAACTGTTTTTT
few	TRBV5-4	14	TRBJ2-5	TRBD2	CATSYTSGKETQYF	TGTGCCACCAGCTATACTAGCGGGAAAGAGACCCAGTACTTC
-	TRBV28	17	TRBJ2-5	TRBD2	CASSSGAGGLIEETQYF	TGTGCCAGCAGTTCTGGAGCGGGGGGGTTGATTGAGGAGACCCAGTACTTC
-	TRBV7-6	16	TRBJ2-2	TRBD2	CASSLRLAGYTGELFF	TGTGCCAGCAGCTTGAGGCTAGCGGGGTACACCGGGGAGCTGTTTTTT
-	TRBV2	19	TRBJ2-1	TRBD2	CASRNLGTSATPPYNEQFF	TGTGCCAGCAGAAACTTAGGGACTAGCGCAACACCTCCCTACAATGAGCAGTTCTTC
-	TRBV11-2	19	TRBJ1-5	-	CASSLVGRVFHLSNQPQHF	TGTGCCAGCAGCTTAGTAGGCAGGGTTTTCCACCTTAGCAATCAGCCCCAGCATTTT
-	TRBV7-9	14	TRBJ2-7	-	CASSLGDTRHEQYF	TGTGCCAGCAGCTTAGGGGACACGCGACACGAGCAGTACTTC
-	TRBV4-3	13	TRBJ2-5	-	CASSQDRRETQYF	TGCGCCAGCAGCCAAGATAGGAGAGAGACCCAGTACTTC
-	TRBV5-1	15	TRBJ2-7	-	CASSFRDTYSYEQYF	TGCGCCAGCAGCTTCCGGGACACCTACTCCTACGAGCAGTACTTC
-	TRBV10-2	15	TRBJ2-2	TRBD2	CASSESSGRAGELFF	TGCGCCAGCAGTGAGTCGAGCGGGAGGGCCGGGGAGCTGTTTTTT
few	TRBV5-6	13	TRBJ2-7	TRBD2	CASSLAGGNEQYF	TGTGCCAGCAGCTTGGCCGGGGGGAACGAGCAGTACTTC
-	TRBV10-2	11	TRBJ2-3	-	CASKTEDTQYF	TGCGCCAGCAAGACGGAGGATACGCAGTATTTT
-	TRBV2	12	TRBJ1-2	-	CASKGGVYGYTF	TGTGCCAGCAAAGGGGGTGTCTATGGCTACACCTTC
-	TRBV29-1	18	TRBJ2-1	TRBD2	CSVVGLAGPSGSYNEQFF	TGCAGCGTTGTAGGACTAGCGGGTCCGTCGGGGTCCTACAATGAGCAGTTCTTC
-	TRBV13	12	TRBJ2-1	-	CASSFGDNEQFF	TGTGCCAGCAGCTTTGGAGACAATGAGCAGTTCTTC
-	TRBV28	14	TRBJ1-5	TRBD1	CASSPGTGLEPQHF	TGTGCCAGCAGTCCCGGGACAGGGCTAGAGCCCCAGCATTTT
-	TRBV20-1	11	TRBJ1-1	-	CSASDDSLPFF	TGCAGTGCTAGTGACGACAGCCTGCCTTTCTTT